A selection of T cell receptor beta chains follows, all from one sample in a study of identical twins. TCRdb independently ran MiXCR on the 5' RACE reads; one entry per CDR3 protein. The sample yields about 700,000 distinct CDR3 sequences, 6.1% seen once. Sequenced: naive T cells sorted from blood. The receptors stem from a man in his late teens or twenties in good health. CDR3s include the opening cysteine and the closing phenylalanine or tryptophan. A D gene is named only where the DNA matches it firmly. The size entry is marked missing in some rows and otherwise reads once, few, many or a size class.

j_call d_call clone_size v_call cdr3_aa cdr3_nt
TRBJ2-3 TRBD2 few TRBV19 CASRNSGRAQYF TGTGCCAGTAGGAACAGCGGGAGGGCGCAGTATTTT
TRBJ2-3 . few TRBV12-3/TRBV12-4 CASSSATQYF TGTGCCAGCAGTTCCGCTACGCAGTATTTT
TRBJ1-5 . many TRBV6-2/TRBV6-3 CASSYRNQPQHF TGTGCCAGCAGTTATAGAAATCAGCCCCAGCATTTT
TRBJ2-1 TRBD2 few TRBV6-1 CASKRGLAGFNEQFF TGTGCCAGCAAAAGGGGACTAGCGGGATTCAATGAGCAGTTCTTC
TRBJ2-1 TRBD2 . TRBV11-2 CASSLGLAGAHSYNEQFF TGTGCCAGCAGCTTGGGACTAGCGGGAGCCCACTCCTACAATGAGCAGTTCTTC
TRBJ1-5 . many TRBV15 CATSQSRGTNQPQHF TGTGCCACCAGCCAAAGCAGGGGAACTAATCAGCCCCAGCATTTT
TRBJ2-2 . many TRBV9 CASSDNTGELFF TGTGCCAGCAGCGATAACACCGGGGAGCTGTTTTTT
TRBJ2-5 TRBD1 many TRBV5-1 CASSPGQQETQYF TGTGCCAGCAGCCCGGGACAGCAAGAGACCCAGTACTTC
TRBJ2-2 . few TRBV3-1 CASSQFFRLSGELFF TGTGCCAGCAGCCAATTCTTCAGGCTGTCCGGGGAGCTGTTTTTT
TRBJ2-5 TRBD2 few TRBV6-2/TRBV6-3 CASDPGASGRSETQYF TGTGCCAGCGACCCTGGGGCTAGCGGGAGGAGTGAGACCCAGTACTTC
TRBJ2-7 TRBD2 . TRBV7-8 CASSLGRARERIYEQYF TGTGCCAGCAGCTTAGGAAGGGCGCGGGAGCGAATCTACGAGCAGTACTTC
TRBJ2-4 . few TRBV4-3 CASSQGIILAKNIQYF TGCGCCAGCAGCCAAGGGATTATTTTAGCCAAAAACATTCAGTACTTC
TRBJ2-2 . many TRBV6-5 CASKSNTGELFF TGTGCCAGTAAGAGTAACACCGGGGAGCTGTTTTTT
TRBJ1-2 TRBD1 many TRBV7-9 CASSLGPGGYGYTF TGTGCCAGCAGCTTAGGCCCAGGGGGTTATGGCTACACCTTC
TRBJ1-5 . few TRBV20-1 CSATPNGPQHF TGCAGTGCTACCCCCAATGGTCCCCAGCATTTT
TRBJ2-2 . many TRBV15 CATSRDRFGTGELFF TGTGCCACCAGCAGAGACAGGTTTGGCACCGGGGAGCTGTTTTTT
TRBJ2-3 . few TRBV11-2 CASSPGARTPDTQYF TGTGCCAGCAGCCCGGGGGCTCGCACACCCGATACGCAGTATTTT
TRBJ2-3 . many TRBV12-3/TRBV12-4 CASSSGHPSTDTQYF TGTGCCAGCAGCTCGGGACACCCGAGCACAGATACGCAGTATTTT
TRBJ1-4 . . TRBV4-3 CASSQDMGAGGEKLFF TGCGCCAGCAGCCAAGATATGGGGGCAGGCGGTGAAAAACTGTTTTTT
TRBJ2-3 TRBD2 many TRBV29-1 CSVLTGLGADTQYF TGCAGCGTCCTTACGGGACTAGGGGCGGATACGCAGTATTTT
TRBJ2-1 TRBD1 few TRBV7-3 CASRFPGQTYNEQFF TGTGCCAGCAGATTTCCGGGACAGACCTACAATGAGCAGTTCTTC
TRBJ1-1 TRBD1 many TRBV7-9 CASSPTGEGTEAFF TGTGCCAGCAGCCCCACAGGGGAAGGTACTGAAGCTTTCTTT
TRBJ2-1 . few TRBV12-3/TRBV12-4 CATSFGDTYNEQFF TGTGCCACTTCGTTCGGGGATACCTACAATGAGCAGTTCTTC
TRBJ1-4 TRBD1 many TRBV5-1 CASSWEDRTEKLFF TGCGCCAGCAGCTGGGAGGACAGGACCGAAAAACTGTTTTTT
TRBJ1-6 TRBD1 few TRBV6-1 CASSETGDNSPLHF TGTGCCAGCAGTGAGACAGGGGACAATTCACCCCTCCACTTT
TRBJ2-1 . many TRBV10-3 CATQGGNEQFF TGTGCCACCCAGGGGGGGAATGAGCAGTTCTTC
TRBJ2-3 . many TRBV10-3 CAIKNVGAQGPSHADTDTQYF TGTGCCATCAAGAATGTGGGTGCGCAGGGGCCTTCACACGCCGACACAGATACGCAGTATTTT
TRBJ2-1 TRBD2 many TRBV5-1 CASSEAGGTYNEQFF TGCGCCAGCAGCGAAGCGGGAGGGACCTACAATGAGCAGTTCTTC
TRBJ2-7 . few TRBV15 CATSSRDNSYEQYF TGTGCCACCAGCAGCCGGGACAACTCCTACGAGCAGTACTTC
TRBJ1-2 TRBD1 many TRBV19 CASSYTGTGARYGYTF TGTGCCAGTAGTTACACCGGGACAGGGGCTCGATATGGCTACACCTTC
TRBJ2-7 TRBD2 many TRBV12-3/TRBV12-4 CASSLGLAGYEQYF TGTGCCAGCAGTTTAGGGCTAGCGGGCTACGAGCAGTACTTC
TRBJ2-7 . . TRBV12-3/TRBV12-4 CASSPKPGKPDSF TGTGCCAGCAGTCCAAAGCCCGGGAAACCCGATAGCTTC
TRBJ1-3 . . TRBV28 CASSRGLGGSGNTIYF TGTGCCAGCAGTCGAGGCCTGGGGGGATCTGGAAACACCATATATTTT
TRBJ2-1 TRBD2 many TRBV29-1 CSVEGGGEQFF TGCAGCGTTGAAGGGGGGGGTGAGCAGTTCTTC
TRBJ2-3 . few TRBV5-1 CASSLGSLTDTQYF TGCGCCAGCAGCTTGGGCAGTCTCACAGATACGCAGTATTTT
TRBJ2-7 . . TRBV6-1 CASSRSSFSYEQYF TGTGCCAGCAGTCGATCTAGTTTCTCCTACGAGCAGTACTTC
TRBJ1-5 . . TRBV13 CASSPGMGRGNNQPQHF TGTGCCAGCAGCCCCGGAATGGGTCGGGGGAACAATCAGCCCCAGCATTTT
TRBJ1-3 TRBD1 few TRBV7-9 CASPGQGGNTIYF TGTGCCAGCCCGGGACAGGGTGGAAACACCATATATTTT
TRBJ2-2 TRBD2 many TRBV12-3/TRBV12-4 CASSRLAGGFGELFF TGTGCCAGCAGCAGACTAGCGGGAGGGTTCGGGGAGCTGTTTTTT
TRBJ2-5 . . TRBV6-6 CASSQRQQETQNF TGTGCCAGCAGCCAACGGCAACAAGAGACCCAGAACTTC
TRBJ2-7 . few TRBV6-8 CASSYGPGPTYEQYF TGTGCCAGCAGTTACGGACCGGGGCCGACCTACGAGCAGTACTTC
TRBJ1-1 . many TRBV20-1 CSALTGMVDTEAFF TGCAGTGCTCTCACAGGGATGGTGGACACTGAAGCTTTCTTT
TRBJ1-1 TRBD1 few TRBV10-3 CAISETGGEAFF TGTGCCATCAGTGAGACAGGGGGCGAAGCTTTCTTT
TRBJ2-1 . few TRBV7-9 CASSLDLAVSYNEQFF TGTGCCAGCAGCTTAGATCTGGCGGTGAGTTACAATGAGCAGTTCTTC
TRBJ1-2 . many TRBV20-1 CSARPDSYGYTF TGCAGTGCTAGGCCGGACAGCTATGGCTACACCTTC
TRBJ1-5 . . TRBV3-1 CASSQSPPQPQHF TGTGCCAGCAGCCAATCCCCCCCTCAGCCCCAGCATTTT
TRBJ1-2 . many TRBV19 CASSIGGDGYTF TGTGCCAGTAGTATAGGTGGGGATGGCTACACCTTC
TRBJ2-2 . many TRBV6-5 CASSYSTSAGELFF TGTGCCAGCAGTTACTCGACTAGTGCCGGGGAGCTGTTTTTT
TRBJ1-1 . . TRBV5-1 CASSSLKTANTEAFF TGCGCCAGCAGCTCCTTAAAGACAGCGAACACTGAAGCTTTCTTT
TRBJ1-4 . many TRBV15 CATGYLEEKLFF TGTGCCACGGGGTATCTAGAAGAAAAACTGTTTTTT